The present entry profiles one T cell receptor beta chain with its context. Antigen unknown. These data are taken from a study of OX40 agonist ivuxolimab in advanced cancers. Study in general: Patients in dose escalation had liver, melanoma, kidney or head and neck cancers. A partial response was reached by three patients: one with hepatocellular carcinoma and two with cutaneous melanoma. The study's findings and limits: Fewer expanded clones were found on average in CD4+ than in CD8+ T cells. Patients who responded partially at 0.1-3.0 mg/kg showed clonal expansion ranking among the lowest.

Some clones are missing from TCRdb's copy, which holds only in-frame ones; the method was immunoSEQ multiplex PCR. The sample carries over 9,500 clones, about 80% recorded once. The CDR3 sequence is 14 residues long. Germline V CDR1 and CDR2: MNHEY, SMNVEV (reference sequence). With 0 bases removed from V and 6 bases from J, the gap between germline ends came to 11 bases. Sample: CD4+ or CD8+ T cells sorted from blood, taken in a trial of the OX40 agonist ivuxolimab. The V and J genes are TRBV27 and TRBJ1-2; D remains ambiguous. This sequence originates from an adult with an advanced solid tumor such as melanoma, head and neck, liver or kidney cancer. CDR3 bases: TGTGCCAGCAGTTTATCGGACGGGTTGGATGGCTACACCTTC. Its translation: CASSLSDGLDGYTF.